This T cell receptor beta chain appears in the sequencing data of a study of T cells after yellow fever vaccination (dated by TCRdb to between 2018 and 2020). As for the study more broadly: Libraries from fractions with low cell numbers were prepared with the SMART-Seq v4 Ultra Low Input RNA kit. To track T-cell clones before and after primary and booster YFV17D yellow fever vaccination, bulk TCR alpha and beta repertoires were sequenced longitudinally. Two healthy male donors made up the cohort, one aged 18 to 30 years and the other aged 30 to 40 years. Blood was drawn at multiple timepoints before and after primary and secondary immunization, with bulk PBMC replicates and cell subsets isolated.

The research as a whole found: Because only a couple of donors were included in the study, the extent to which the findings can be generalized is limited. Compared with the primary T-cell response, the secondary T-cell response was weaker but faster, peaking on day 5 rather than day 15. A small fraction of clonotypes showed up in both the CD4 and CD8 compartments, probably as a result of convergent recombination. Because abundant contaminating clonotypes from the bulk population could be contained in FACS-sorted repertoires, computational filtering was required. After the booster, most of the clones that had expanded following primary vaccination were detected again (roughly 96% of CD4 and 80% to 90% of CD8), which suggests that memory was broadly maintained.

Concerning this clonotype: No base quality information exists; no much larger clone differs at one position.

The germline V gene specifies MNHNS as CDR1 and SASEGT as CDR2. Reading from cysteine to phenylalanine, the CDR3 counts 14 amino acids. Only the CDR3 DNA stays, 42 bases, in frame from base 1. Deletion took 7 bases off V and 0 bases off J, with a span of 10 bases between the germline ends. Sample treatment or condition, as interpreted from the label and publication: live attenuated yellow fever vaccine strain. A standard Ficoll-Paque protocol was used to isolate PBMCs from peripheral blood. With anti-CD3 and anti-CD8 staining plus a dextramer loaded with the yellow fever NS4B epitope peptide, the researchers sorted epitope-specific CD8 T cells. TriZol was used to extract RNA from bulk PBMCs, CD4 and CD8 fractions, and dextramer-positive and dextramer-negative fractions. Synthesis of TCR cDNA relied on 5'RACE template switching, a step that introduced a universal primer site along with unique molecular identifiers. Priming of cDNA synthesis was performed from both the TCR alpha and TCR beta constant segments. Library amplification used two PCR steps, and the second PCR step added sample barcodes and sequencing adapters. Libraries were sequenced on Illumina HiSeq 2500 (2x100 bp) or NovaSeq (2x150 bp). From the authors' description of their analysis: MIGEC was used to demultiplex reads and collapse the reads into UMI consensus sequences, and MiXCR was used for V(D)J alignment. Vaccine-responding clonotypes were identified with edgeR using replicate PBMC samples, with FDR below 0.01 and a log2 fold change above 5 up to day 15 being required. Each bulk clonotype received a CD4 or CD8 identity based on whether the sequenced CD4 or CD8 repertoire contained that clonotype at higher abundance. Clonotypes enriched at least 10-fold in dextramer-positive over dextramer-negative fractions were defined as NS4B-specific, and CD4-biased clonotypes were excluded. Through fastp at Q25 and MiXCR, TCRdb rebuilt clones from the public reads, retaining in-frame beta chains. Every entry covers one CDR3 protein and lists the most common genes and DNA from its rows. These V and J calls rely on TCRdb rather than the paper's analysis. Present in this sample are roughly 94,000 distinct CDR3 sequences, around 9.8% of which were seen just once. Together, the top ten hold roughly 17% of the sample.

The clonotype comes from a man aged 18 to 29 who received the YFV17D yellow fever vaccine. The V gene is TRBV6-1 and the J gene is TRBJ2-4, with a weak D call of TRBD2 (5 bases match). The specimen was CD8+ T cells not binding an NS4B(214-222) dextramer, sorted from PBMCs, collected more than 14 days after the first yellow fever vaccination. What the cell subset or site label conveys for this sample: NS4B epitope dextramer-negative CD8 T cells. The CDR3 reads as follows: CASTPSGAKNIQYF. The DNA sequence is given as TGTGCCAGCACTCCCAGCGGAGCCAAAAACATTCAGTACTTC.